The 9 T cell receptor beta chains presented below share a single source sample, sequenced in a study of blood T cell repertoires in COVID-19. Method: immunoSEQ multiplex PCR; TCRdb's copy keeps in-frame clones and lacks some. The table has about 140,000 clones, 88% seen once. Sequenced material: peripheral blood. The receptors originated from a woman in her sixties with acute or convalescent COVID-19.

This rearrangement joins TRBV19 to TRBJ2-5; tentatively, D is TRBD2 (6 bases). CDR1 is LNHDA and CDR2 is SQIVND in the germline V gene (reference sequence). This CDR3 has 16 amino acids. V was pared by 3 bases and J by 0 bases, with 14 bases between. CDR3 loop: CASSITGGLYQETQYF. In DNA, the CDR3 is TGTGCCAGTAGTATTACCGGGGGACTGTACCAAGAGACCCAGTACTTC.

The chain combines TRBV3-1 (or the pseudogene TRBV3-2) with TRBJ1-2, with D perhaps matching TRBD1 (6 bases). V dropped 1 base and J dropped 8 bases, with 17 bases sitting between them. The length of the CDR3 is 15 residues. Germline V gene sequence: CDR1 LGHDT, CDR2 YNNKEL (reference sequence). DNA of the CDR3: TGTGCCAGCAGCCAAGCACAGGGAATTGCTGGCGGCTACACCTTC. Residues: CASSQAQGIAGGYTF.

The chain joins TRBV18 to TRBJ1-1, with 8 bases that match TRBD1. Looked up from germline, CDR1 is KGHSH and CDR2 is LQKENI. V trimming: 0 bases; J trimming: 4 bases; junction bases outside the gene matches: 10. The CDR3 contains 17 residues. Written as DNA, the CDR3 is TGTGCCAGCTCACCACCAGGGGGTCATACAGGGGGCACTGAAGCTTTCTTT. This translates into CASSPPGGHTGGTEAFF.

The chain employs TRBV3-1 (or the pseudogene TRBV3-2) and TRBJ1-6; D perhaps matches TRBD1 (5 bases). CDR3 length: 16 amino acids. Looked up from germline, CDR1 is LGHDT and CDR2 is YNNKEL (reference sequence). V was clipped by 2 bases and J by 7 bases, with 15 bases between them. CDR3 loop: CASSQFAGVRNSPLHF. CDR3 nucleotides: TGTGCCAGCAGCCAATTCGCGGGGGTAAGGAATTCACCCCTCCACTTT.

The gene calls are TRBV6-2 or TRBV6-3 and TRBJ2-3, with D tentatively TRBD2 (6 bases). The CDR3 is 17 amino acids. The germline V gene has CDR1 MNHEY and CDR2 SVGEGT. The V end was cut by 2 bases, the J end by 0 bases, with 15 bases between. Written as DNA, the CDR3 is TGTGCCAGCAGTTACACCCTGGACTATTCAAGCACAGATACGCAGTATTTT. It yields the protein CASSYTLDYSSTDTQYF.

This clone is a singleton in its sample. The chain combines TRBV9 with TRBJ2-2, with unresolved D. Trimming took off 0 bases at V and 2 bases at J, with 8 bases between the two ends. The CDR3 loop spans 15 amino acids. Germline CDR1 reads SGDLS; CDR2 reads YYNGEE. This CDR3 reads CASSVGLHNTGELFF. CDR3 DNA sequence: TGTGCCAGCAGCGTAGGGCTCCACAACACCGGGGAGCTGTTTTTT.

The chain employs TRBV9 and TRBJ1-1, with D perhaps matching TRBD1 (5 bases). Germline V gives CDR1 SGDLS, CDR2 YYNGEE. The CDR3 runs 16 residues. V lost 4 bases and J 0 bases, leaving 16 bases between the germline ends. The CDR3 sequence is CASSPGGGSLNTEAFF. The CDR3 nucleotides read TGTGCCAGCAGCCCCGGGGGGGGAAGCCTGAACACTGAAGCTTTCTTT.

In the case of this clone: The same CDR3 arises from other DNA sequences in this sample as well. The chain is built from TRBV2 and TRBJ1-5; the D is unclear. The CDR3 has 15 residues. The V gene's germline CDR1 is SNHLY and CDR2 FYNNEI. The V gene lost 8 bases and the J gene lost 1 base, with 15 bases spanning the gap. CDR3 bases: TGTGCCAGCTCTGGATCAGCGGTCAGCAATCAGCCCCAGCATTTT. Translated: CASSGSAVSNQPQHF.

CDR3 nucleotides: TGCGCCAGCAGCCTTGACAGGCAGACCGGCTACACCTTC. It encodes CASSLDRQTGYTF. The chain uses TRBV5-1 and TRBJ1-2; D may be TRBD1 (6 bases). This CDR3 is built from 13 residues. CDR1 is SGHRS, CDR2 YFSETQ, per germline. V lost 4 bases and J lost 8, with 15 bases in between.